The 2 T cell receptor beta chains presented below share a single source sample, sequenced in a study of T cells after posttransplantation cyclophosphamide (dated by TCRdb to between 2015 and 2016). The library was prepared using the immunoSEQ multiplex PCR assay. TCRdb holds this immuneACCESS table with in-frame rearrangements only. Some clones are missing; in checked studies, unresolved V genes explain under half, and the rest has no known cause. The sample contains 45,000 to 60,000 clones, 92% of them found a single time. Around 3.2% of the sample is taken by the ten largest. Sequencing was done on a sample of PBMCs. The source is a woman aged 45-60 years in good health and a related stem cell transplant donor.

V and J are TRBV7-2 and TRBJ2-3, with no clear D. V was pared by 7 bases and J by 0 bases, with 8 bases between. CDR1 and CDR2 (germline): SGHTA, FQGNSA. This CDR3 region has 13 residues. The CDR3 protein is CASNEVSTDTQYF. The CDR3 region has the DNA TGTGCCAGCAACGAGGTTAGCACAGATACGCAGTATTTT.

The rearrangement links TRBV29-1 to TRBJ1-1, with 9 bases matching TRBD1. V gave up 6 bases and J gave up 1 base; unmatched junction bases: 6. CDR3 size: 14 residues. Per the germline V gene, CDR1 is SQVTM and CDR2 is ANQGSEA. The CDR3 loop reads CSVPNRGPNTEAFF. The CDR3 DNA sequence: TGCAGCGTCCCCAACAGGGGGCCGAACACTGAAGCTTTCTTT.